This entry describes one TCR beta chain. PCR primers comprised 60 Vbeta and 13 Jbeta primers. Some clones are missing from TCRdb's copy, which holds only in-frame ones; the method was immunoSEQ multiplex PCR. The sample has 150,000 to 200,000 clones, 76% seen once. This specimen belongs to a study of cytomegalovirus exposure and HLA in healthy donors. The length of the CDR3 is 14 residues. The ends lost 6 bases at V and 5 bases at J; junction bases unmatched: 8. Germline loops: CDR1 LNHDA, CDR2 SQIVND (reference sequence). Sequenced input: PBMCs. This receptor was taken from a male donor in good health and CMV-seronegative. This sequence joins TRBV19 and TRBJ2-5, with TRBD1 identical over 8 bases. The CDR3 reads CASREQGARETQYF. CDR3 sequence (DNA): TGTGCCAGTAGAGAGCAGGGGGCTCGGGAGACCCAGTACTTC.